This T cell receptor (beta chain) was observed in a study of cytomegalovirus exposure and HLA in healthy donors. The primer mix had 60 Vbeta and 13 Jbeta primers. Measured with immunoSEQ multiplex PCR; TCRdb has only the in-frame clones, and not every one. This table lists approximately 150,000 clones. This CDR3 spans 17 amino acids. Germline loops: CDR1 LNHDA, CDR2 SQIVND (reference sequence). Between the trimmed V and J ends, which lost 5 bases and 2 bases, there was a span of 16 bases. Study observations and caveats: Sequencing probably produced one cluster of sequence variants that were highly shared.

On this clone: Its antigen is not known.

The sample taken for sequencing was PBMCs. This receptor was obtained from a woman aged 50 to 60 in good health and CMV-seronegative. The chain employs TRBV19 and TRBJ1-6; D perhaps matches TRBD1 (6 bases). CDR3 protein: CASSSTGNPTYNSPLHF. CDR3 coding DNA: TGTGCCAGTAGTTCCACAGGGAACCCTACCTATAATTCACCCCTCCACTTT. Together with reference TRBV19 and TRBJ1-6, the CDR3 gives the full variable domain: DGGITQSPKYLFRKEGQNVTLSCEQNLNHDAMYWYRQDPGQGLRLIYYSQIVNDFQKGDIAEGYSVSREKKESFPLTVTSAQKNPTAFYLCASSSTGNPTYNSPLHFGNGTRLTVT.